This T cell receptor beta chain was documented in a study of CD8 T cells in Susac syndrome. The multiple sclerosis controls were treatment-naive patients, and their relapsing-remitting disease was stable or active. Bulk CD8+ and CD4+ cells came from magnetic negative isolation; CD8+ TEMRA by FACS. CDR1 is MNHNS and CDR2 is SASEGT in the germline V gene. V was pared by 8 bases and J by 3 bases, with 25 bases between. The CDR3 extends over 17 amino acids. The authors reverse transcribed about 0.5 to 1 ug RNA with random hexamers. TCRdb redid the calling of the immunoSEQ multiplex PCR reads with MiXCR, one entry per CDR3 protein. The data contain some 120,000 distinct CDR3 sequences, 85% to 95% of them singletons.

The V call is TRBV6-1, the J call TRBJ2-5; possible D gene TRBD2, 7 bases. The sequenced sample was CD8+ T cells from PBMCs. The receptor was isolated from a human donor with multiple sclerosis. CDR3 protein: CASRPSVGGQGKETQYF. In nucleotides, the CDR3 is TGTGCCAGCCGACCCTCCGTGGGGGGGCAGGGAAAAGAGACCCAGTACTTC.